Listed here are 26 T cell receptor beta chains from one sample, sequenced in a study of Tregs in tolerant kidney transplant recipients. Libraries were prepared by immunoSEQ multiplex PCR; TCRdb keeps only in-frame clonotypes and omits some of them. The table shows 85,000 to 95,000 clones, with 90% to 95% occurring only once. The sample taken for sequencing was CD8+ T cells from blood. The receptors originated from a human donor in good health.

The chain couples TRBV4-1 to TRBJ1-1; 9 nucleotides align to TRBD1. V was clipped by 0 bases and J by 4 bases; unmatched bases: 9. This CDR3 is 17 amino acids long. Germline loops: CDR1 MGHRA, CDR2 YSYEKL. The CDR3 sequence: CASSQDFSGQGVTEAFF. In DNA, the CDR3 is TGCGCCAGCAGCCAAGATTTCTCGGGACAGGGAGTCACTGAAGCTTTCTTT.

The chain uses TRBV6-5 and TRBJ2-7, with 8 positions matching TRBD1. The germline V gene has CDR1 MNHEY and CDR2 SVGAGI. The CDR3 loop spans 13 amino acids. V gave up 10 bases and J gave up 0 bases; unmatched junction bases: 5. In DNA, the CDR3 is TGTGCCACAGCAGGGGGCGACTCCTACGAGCAGTACTTC. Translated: CATAGGDSYEQYF.

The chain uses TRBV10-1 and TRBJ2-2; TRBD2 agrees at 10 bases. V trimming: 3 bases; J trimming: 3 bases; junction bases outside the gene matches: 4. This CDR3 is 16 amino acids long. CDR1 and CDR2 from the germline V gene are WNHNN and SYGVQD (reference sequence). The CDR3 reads CASSEGLAGDTGELFF. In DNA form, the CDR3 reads TGCGCCAGCAGTGAAGGGCTAGCGGGAGACACCGGGGAGCTGTTTTTT.

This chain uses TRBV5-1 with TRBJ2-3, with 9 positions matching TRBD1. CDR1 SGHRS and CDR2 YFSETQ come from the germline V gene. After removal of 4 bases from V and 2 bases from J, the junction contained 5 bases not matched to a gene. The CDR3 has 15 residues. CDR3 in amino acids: CASSTDRGFTDTQYF. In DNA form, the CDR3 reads TGCGCCAGCAGCACCGACAGGGGGTTCACAGATACGCAGTATTTT. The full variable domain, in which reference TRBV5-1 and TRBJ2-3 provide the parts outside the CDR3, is KAGVTQTPRYLIKTRGQQVTLSCSPISGHRSVSWYQQTPGQGLQFLFEYFSETQRNKGNFPGRFSGRQFSNSRSEMNVSTLELGDSALYLCASSTDRGFTDTQYFGPGTRLTVL.

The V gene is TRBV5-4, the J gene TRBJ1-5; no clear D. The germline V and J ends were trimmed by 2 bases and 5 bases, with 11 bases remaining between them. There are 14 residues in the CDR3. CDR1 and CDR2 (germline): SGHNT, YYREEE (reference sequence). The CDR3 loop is CASSFLPSDQPQHF. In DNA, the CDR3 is TGTGCCAGCAGCTTTCTACCCTCGGATCAGCCCCAGCATTTT.

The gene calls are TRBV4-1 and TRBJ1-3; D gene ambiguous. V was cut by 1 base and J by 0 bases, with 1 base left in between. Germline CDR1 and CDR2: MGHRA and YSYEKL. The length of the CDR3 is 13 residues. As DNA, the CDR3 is TGCGCCAGCAGCCAAGGCTCTGGAAACACCATATATTTT. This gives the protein CASSQGSGNTIYF.

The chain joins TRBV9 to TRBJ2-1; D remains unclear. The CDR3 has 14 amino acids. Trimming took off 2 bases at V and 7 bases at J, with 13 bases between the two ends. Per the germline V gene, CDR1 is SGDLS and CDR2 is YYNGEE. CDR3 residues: CASSVPIAENEQFF. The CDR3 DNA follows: TGTGCCAGCAGCGTCCCCATCGCGGAAAATGAGCAGTTCTTC.

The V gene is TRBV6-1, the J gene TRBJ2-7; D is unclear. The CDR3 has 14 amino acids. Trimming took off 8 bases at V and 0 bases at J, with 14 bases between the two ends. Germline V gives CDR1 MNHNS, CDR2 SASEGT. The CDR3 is CASDPWGNSYEQYF. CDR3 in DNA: TGTGCCAGCGATCCCTGGGGAAACTCCTACGAGCAGTACTTC.

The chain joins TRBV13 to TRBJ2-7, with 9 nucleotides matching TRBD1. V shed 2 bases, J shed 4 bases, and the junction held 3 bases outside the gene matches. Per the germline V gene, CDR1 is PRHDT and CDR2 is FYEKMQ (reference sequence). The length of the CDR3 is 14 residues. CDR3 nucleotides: TGTGCCAGCAGCTTAAGGACAGGGGAGTACGAGCAGTACTTC. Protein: CASSLRTGEYEQYF.

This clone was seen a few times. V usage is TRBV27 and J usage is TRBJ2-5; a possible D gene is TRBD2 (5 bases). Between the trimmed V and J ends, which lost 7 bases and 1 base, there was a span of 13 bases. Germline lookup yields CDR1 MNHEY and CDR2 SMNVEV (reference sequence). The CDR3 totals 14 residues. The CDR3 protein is CASKSGGGQETQYF. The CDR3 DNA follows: TGTGCCAGCAAAAGCGGCGGCGGCCAAGAGACCCAGTACTTC.

CDR3 DNA: TGTGCCAGCAGTCTTCCCTTGACAGGGTGGGAGACCCAGTACTTC. Translating it yields CASSLPLTGWETQYF. The chain joins TRBV2 to TRBJ2-5, with 7 bases matching TRBD1. Per the germline V gene, CDR1 is SNHLY and CDR2 is FYNNEI. The CDR3 extends over 15 amino acids. V shed 5 bases, J shed 5 bases, and the junction held 11 bases outside the gene matches.

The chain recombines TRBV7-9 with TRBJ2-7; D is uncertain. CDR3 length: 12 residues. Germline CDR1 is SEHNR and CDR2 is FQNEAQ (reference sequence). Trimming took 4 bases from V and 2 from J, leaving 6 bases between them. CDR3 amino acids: CASSSGPYEQYF. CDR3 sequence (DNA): TGTGCCAGCAGCTCTGGGCCCTACGAGCAGTACTTC.

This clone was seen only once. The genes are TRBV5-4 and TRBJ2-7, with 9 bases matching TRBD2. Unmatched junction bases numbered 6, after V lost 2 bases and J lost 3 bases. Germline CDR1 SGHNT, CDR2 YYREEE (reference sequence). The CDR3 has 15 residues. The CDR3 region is CASSFSGSPFYEQYF. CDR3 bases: TGTGCCAGCAGCTTTAGCGGGAGCCCCTTCTACGAGCAGTACTTC. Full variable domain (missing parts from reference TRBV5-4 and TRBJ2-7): ETGVTQSPTHLIKTRGQQVTLRCSSQSGHNTVSWYQQALGQGPQFIFQYYREEENGRGNFPPRFSGLQFPNYSSELNVNALELDDSALYLCASSFSGSPFYEQYFGPGTRLTVT.

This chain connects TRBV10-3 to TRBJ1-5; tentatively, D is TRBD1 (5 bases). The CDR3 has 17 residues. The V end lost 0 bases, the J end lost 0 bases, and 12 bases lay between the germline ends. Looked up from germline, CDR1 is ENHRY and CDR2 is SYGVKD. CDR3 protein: CAISESQGLLSNQPQHF. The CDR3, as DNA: TGTGCCATCAGTGAGTCCCAGGGTCTCCTTAGCAATCAGCCCCAGCATTTT.

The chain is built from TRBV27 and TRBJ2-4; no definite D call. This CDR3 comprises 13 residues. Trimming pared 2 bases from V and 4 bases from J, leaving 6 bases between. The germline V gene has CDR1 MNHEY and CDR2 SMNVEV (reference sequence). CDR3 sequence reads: CASSLGRKNIQYF. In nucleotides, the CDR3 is TGTGCCAGCAGTTTAGGACGTAAAAACATTCAGTACTTC.

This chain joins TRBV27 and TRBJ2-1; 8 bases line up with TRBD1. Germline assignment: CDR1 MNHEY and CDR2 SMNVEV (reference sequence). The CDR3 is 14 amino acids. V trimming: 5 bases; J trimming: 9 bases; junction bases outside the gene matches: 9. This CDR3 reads CASSPGQGFGEQFF. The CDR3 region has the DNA TGTGCCAGCAGTCCTGGACAGGGATTTGGTGAGCAGTTCTTC.

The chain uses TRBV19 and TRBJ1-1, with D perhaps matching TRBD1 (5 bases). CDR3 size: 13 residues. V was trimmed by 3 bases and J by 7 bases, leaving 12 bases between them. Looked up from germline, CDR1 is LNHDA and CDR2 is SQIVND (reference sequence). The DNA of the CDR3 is TGTGCCAGTAGTATCGGCCGGAGGGGTGAAGCTTTCTTT. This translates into CASSIGRRGEAFF.

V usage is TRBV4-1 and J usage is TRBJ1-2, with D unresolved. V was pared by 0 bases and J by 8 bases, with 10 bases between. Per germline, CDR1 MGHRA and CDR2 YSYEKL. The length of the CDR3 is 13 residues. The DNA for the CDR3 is TGCGCCAGCAGCCAAGACACGGCGCGGGGCTACACCTTC. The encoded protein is CASSQDTARGYTF.

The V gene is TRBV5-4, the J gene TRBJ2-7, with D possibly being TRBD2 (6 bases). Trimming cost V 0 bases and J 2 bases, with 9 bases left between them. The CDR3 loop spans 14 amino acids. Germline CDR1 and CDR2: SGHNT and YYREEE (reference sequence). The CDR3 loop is CASSLASDTYEQYF. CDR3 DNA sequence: TGTGCCAGCAGCTTGGCTAGCGACACCTACGAGCAGTACTTC.

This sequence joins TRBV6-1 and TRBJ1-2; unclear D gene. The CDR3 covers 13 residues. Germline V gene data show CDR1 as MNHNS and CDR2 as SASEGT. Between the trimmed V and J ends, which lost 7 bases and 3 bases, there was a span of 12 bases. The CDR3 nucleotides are TGTGCCAGCAACCCTATCTCCTACTATGGCTACACCTTC. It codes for CASNPISYYGYTF.

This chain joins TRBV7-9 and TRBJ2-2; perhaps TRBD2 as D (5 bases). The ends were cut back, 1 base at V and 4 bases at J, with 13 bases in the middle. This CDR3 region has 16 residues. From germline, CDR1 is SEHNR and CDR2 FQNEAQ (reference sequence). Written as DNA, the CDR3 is TGTGCCAGCAGCTTAGAGGAGGTATGGGGCACCGGGGAGCTGTTTTTT. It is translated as CASSLEEVWGTGELFF.

The CDR3 DNA reads as TGTGCCAGCAGCTTGGGGCTAGCGATAACAGATACGCAGTATTTT. This codes for CASSLGLAITDTQYF. The chain is built from TRBV5-5 and TRBJ2-3, with TRBD2 as a possible D gene (6 bases). Trimming took 0 bases from V and 3 from J, leaving 11 bases between them. Per the germline V gene, CDR1 is SGHKS and CDR2 is YYEKEE (reference sequence). This CDR3 region has 15 residues.

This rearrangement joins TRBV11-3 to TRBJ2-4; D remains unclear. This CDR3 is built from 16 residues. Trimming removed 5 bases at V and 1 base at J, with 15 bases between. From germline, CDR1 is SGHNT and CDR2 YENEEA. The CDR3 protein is CASSPGSRSAKNIQYF. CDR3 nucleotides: TGTGCCAGCAGCCCCGGGTCTCGCTCGGCCAAAAACATTCAGTACTTC. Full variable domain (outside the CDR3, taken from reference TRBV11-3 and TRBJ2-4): EAGVVQSPRYKIIEKKQPVAFWCNPISGHNTLYWYLQNLGQGPELLIRYENEEAVDDSQLPKDRFSAERLKGVDSTLKIQPAELGDSAVYLCASSPGSRSAKNIQYFGAGTRLSVL.

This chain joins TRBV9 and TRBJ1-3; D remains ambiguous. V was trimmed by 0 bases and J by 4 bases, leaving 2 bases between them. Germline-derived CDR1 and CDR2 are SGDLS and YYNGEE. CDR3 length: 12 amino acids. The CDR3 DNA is TGTGCCAGCAGCGTAGCCGGAAACACCATATATTTT. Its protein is CASSVAGNTIYF.

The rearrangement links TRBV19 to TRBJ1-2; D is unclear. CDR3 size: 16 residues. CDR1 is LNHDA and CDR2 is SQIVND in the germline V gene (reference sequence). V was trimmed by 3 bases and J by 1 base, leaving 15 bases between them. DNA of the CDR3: TGTGCCAGTAGTATCAGAGAGGCCCCTCTTAACTATGGCTACACCTTC. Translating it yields CASSIREAPLNYGYTF.

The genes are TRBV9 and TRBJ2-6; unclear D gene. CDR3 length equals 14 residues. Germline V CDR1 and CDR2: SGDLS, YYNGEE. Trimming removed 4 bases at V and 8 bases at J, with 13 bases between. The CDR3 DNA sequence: TGTGCCAGCAGCCCCCCCCCAGGCACCAACGTCCTGACTTTC. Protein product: CASSPPPGTNVLTF.